This TCR beta chain was identified in a study of blood T cell repertoires in COVID-19. About the research overall: Samples taken during acute and convalescent COVID-19 were collected in the United States, Italy and Spain.

As originally analysed: Amplification of reference gene primers provided the estimated nucleated cell counts. The repertoire was sequenced with immunoSEQ multiplex PCR; TCRdb's copy has only in-frame clones and lacks some. D and trimming come from the DNA, and the V and J calls and clone size come from that table. The table has 55,000 to 75,000 clones, 80% to 85% seen once. The CDR3 covers 12 residues. V was clipped by 8 bases and J by 3 bases, with 11 bases between them. CDR1 and CDR2 (germline): MNHEY, SMNVEV (reference sequence). The specimen sequenced was peripheral blood. The chain uses TRBV27 and TRBJ2-7; D not certain. This TCR was recovered from a man older than 75 with acute or convalescent COVID-19. The DNA of the CDR3 is TGTGCCAGCGTGGGTCCGGGCTACGAGCAGTACTTC. It translates to CASVGPGYEQYF.